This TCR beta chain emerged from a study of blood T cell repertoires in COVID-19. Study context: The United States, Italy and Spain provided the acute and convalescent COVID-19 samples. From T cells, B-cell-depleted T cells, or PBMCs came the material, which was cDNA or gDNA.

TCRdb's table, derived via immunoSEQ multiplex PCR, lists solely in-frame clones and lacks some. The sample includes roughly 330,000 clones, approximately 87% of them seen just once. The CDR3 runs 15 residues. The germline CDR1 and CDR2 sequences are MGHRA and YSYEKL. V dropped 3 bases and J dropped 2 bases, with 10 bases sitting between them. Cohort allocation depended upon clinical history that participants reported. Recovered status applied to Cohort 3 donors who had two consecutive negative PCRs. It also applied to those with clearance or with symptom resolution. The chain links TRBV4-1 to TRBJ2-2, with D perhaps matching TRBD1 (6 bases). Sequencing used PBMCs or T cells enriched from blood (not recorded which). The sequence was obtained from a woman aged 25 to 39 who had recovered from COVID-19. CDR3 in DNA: TGCGCCAGCAGCCATGTACAGGGCAACACCGGGGAGCTGTTTTTT. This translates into CASSHVQGNTGELFF.